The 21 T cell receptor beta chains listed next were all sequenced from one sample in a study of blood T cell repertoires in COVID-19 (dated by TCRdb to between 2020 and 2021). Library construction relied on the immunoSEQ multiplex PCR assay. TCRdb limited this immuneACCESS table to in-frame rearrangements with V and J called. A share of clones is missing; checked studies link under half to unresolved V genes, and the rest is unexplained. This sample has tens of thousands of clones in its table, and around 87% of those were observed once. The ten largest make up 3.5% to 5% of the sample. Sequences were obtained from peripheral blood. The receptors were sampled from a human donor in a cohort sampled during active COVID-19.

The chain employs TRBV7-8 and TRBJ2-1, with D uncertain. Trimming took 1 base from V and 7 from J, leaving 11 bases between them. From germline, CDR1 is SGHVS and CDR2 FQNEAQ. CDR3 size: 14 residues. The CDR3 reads CASSLVPLGNEQFF. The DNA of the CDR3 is TGTGCCAGCAGCTTAGTTCCCCTAGGAAATGAGCAGTTCTTC.

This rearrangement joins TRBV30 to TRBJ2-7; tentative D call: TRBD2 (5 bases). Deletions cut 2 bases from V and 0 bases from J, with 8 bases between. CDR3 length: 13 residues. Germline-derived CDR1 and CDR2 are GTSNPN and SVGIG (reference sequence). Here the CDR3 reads CAWSPDYSYEQYF. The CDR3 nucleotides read TGTGCCTGGAGTCCTGACTACTCCTACGAGCAGTACTTC. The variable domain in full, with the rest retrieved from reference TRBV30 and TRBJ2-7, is SQTIHQWPATLVQPVGSPLSLECTVEGTSNPNLYWYRQAAGRGLQLLFYSVGIGQISSEVPQNLSASRPQDRQFILSSKKLLLSDSGFYLCAWSPDYSYEQYFGPGTRLTVT.

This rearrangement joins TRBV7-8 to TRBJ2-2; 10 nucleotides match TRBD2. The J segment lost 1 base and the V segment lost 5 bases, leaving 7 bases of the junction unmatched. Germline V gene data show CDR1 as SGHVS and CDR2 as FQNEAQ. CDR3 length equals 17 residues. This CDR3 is CASSRVSGRRNTGELFF. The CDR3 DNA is TGTGCCAGCAGCCGAGTTAGCGGGAGGCGGAACACCGGGGAGCTGTTTTTT.

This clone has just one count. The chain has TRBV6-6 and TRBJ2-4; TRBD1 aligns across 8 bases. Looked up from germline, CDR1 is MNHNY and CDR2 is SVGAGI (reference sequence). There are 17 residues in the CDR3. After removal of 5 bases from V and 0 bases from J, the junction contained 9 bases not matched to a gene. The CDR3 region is CASSPRDRILAKNIQYF. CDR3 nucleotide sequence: TGTGCCAGCAGTCCCAGGGACAGGATCCTAGCCAAAAACATTCAGTACTTC.

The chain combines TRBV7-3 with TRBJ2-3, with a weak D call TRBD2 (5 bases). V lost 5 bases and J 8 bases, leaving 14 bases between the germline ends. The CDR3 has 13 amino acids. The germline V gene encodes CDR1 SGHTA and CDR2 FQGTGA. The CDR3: CASSPDSLGTQYF. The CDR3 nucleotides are TGTGCCAGCAGCCCGGACTCCCTGGGTACGCAGTATTTT.

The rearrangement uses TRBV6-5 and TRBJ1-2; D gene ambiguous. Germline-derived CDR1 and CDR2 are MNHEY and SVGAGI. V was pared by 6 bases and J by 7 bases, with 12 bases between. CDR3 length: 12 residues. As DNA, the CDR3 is TGTGCCAGCAGGAAACCGGCGGGTGGCTACACCTTC. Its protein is CASRKPAGGYTF.

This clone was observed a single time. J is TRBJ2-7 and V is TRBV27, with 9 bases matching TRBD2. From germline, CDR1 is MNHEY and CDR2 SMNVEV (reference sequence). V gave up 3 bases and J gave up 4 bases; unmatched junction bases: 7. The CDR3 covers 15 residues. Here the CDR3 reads CASSFSGGGAYEQYF. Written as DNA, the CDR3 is TGTGCCAGCAGTTTTTCTGGCGGGGGGGCTTACGAGCAGTACTTC.

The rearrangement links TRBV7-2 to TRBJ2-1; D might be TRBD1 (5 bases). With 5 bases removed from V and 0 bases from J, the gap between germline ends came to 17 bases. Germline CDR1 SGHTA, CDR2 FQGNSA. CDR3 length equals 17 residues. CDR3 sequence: CASSPWGARSSYNEQFF. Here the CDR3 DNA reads TGTGCCAGCAGCCCCTGGGGCGCCCGGAGCTCCTACAATGAGCAGTTCTTC. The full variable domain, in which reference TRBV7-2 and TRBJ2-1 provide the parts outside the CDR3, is GAGVSQSPSNKVTEKGKDVELRCDPISGHTALYWYRQSLGQGLEFLIYFQGNSAPDKSGLPSDRFSAERTGGSVSTLTIQRTQQEDSAVYLCASSPWGARSSYNEQFFGPGTRLTVL.

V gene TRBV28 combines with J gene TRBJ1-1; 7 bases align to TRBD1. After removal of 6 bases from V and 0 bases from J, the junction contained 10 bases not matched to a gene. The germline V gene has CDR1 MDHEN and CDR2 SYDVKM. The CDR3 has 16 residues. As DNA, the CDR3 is TGTGCCAGCAGCCCTGGGACAGCACAGATGAACACTGAAGCTTTCTTT. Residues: CASSPGTAQMNTEAFF.

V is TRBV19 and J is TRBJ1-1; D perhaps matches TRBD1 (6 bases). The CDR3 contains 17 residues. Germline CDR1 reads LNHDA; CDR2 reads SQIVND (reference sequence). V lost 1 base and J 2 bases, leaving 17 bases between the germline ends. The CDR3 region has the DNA TGTGCCAGTAGTATAGTGGGGGCAGCCCCCGGCAACACTGAAGCTTTCTTT. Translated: CASSIVGAAPGNTEAFF.

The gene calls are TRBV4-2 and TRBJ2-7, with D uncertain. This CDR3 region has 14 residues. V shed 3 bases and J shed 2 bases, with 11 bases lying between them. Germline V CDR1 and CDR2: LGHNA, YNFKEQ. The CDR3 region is CASSHSTPPYEQYF. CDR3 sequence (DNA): TGTGCCAGCAGCCATTCGACTCCCCCCTACGAGCAGTACTTC.

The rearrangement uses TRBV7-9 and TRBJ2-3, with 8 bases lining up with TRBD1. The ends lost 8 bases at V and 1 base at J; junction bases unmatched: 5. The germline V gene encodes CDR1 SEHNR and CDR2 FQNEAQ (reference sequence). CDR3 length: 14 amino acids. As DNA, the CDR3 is TGTGCCAGCCAGCCAGGGGGCCGCACAGATACGCAGTATTTT. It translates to CASQPGGRTDTQYF.

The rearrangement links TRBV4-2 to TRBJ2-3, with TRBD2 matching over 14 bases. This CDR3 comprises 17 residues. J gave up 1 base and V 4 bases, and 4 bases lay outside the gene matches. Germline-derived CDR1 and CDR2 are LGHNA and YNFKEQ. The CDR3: CASSLRLAGGGTDTQYF. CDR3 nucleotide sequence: TGTGCCAGCAGCCTGAGACTAGCGGGGGGGGGCACAGATACGCAGTATTTT.

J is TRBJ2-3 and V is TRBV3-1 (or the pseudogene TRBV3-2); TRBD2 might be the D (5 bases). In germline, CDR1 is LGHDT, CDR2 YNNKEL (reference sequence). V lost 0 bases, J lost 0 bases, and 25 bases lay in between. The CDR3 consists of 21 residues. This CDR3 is CASSQDPAGNCLYRSTDTQYF. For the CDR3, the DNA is TGTGCCAGCAGCCAAGACCCCGCCGGGAATTGTCTTTATCGAAGCACAGATACGCAGTATTTT.

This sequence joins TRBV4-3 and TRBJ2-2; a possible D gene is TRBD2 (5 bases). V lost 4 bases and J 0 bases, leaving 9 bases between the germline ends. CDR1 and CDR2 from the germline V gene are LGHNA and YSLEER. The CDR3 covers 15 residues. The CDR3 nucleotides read TGCGCCAGCAGCCCCGGACTCACGAACACCGGGGAGCTGTTTTTT. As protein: CASSPGLTNTGELFF.

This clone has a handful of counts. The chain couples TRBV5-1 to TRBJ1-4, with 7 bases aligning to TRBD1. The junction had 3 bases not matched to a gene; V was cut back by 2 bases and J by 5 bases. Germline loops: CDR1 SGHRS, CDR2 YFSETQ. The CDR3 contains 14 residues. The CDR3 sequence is CASSFGTVNEKLFF. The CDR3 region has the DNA TGCGCCAGCAGCTTCGGGACAGTAAATGAAAAACTGTTTTTT.

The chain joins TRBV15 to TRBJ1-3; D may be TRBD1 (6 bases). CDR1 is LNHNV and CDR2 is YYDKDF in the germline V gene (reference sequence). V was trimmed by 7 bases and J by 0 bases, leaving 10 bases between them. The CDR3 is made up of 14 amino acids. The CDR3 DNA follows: TGTGCCACCAAGGGGGGGAGCTCTGGAAACACCATATATTTT. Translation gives CATKGGSSGNTIYF.

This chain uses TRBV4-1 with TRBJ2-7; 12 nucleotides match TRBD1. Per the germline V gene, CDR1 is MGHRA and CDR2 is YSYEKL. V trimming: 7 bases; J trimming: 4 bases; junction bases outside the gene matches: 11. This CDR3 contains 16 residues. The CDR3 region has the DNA TGCGCCAGCACCCCCTCCCCGGGACAGGGGGCGTACGAGCAGTACTTC. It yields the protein CASTPSPGQGAYEQYF.

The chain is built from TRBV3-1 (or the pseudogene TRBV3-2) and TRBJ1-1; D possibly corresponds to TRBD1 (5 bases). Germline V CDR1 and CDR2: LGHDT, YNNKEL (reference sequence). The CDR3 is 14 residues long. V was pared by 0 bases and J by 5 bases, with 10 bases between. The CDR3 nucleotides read TGTGCCAGCAGCCAAGATATAGGGGTGACTGAAGCTTTCTTT. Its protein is CASSQDIGVTEAFF.

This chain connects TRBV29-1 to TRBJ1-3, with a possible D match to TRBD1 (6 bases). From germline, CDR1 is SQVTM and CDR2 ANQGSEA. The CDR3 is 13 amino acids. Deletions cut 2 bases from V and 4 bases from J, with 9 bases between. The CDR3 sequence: CSVERGTGNTIYF. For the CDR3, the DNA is TGCAGCGTTGAAAGGGGGACGGGAAACACCATATATTTT. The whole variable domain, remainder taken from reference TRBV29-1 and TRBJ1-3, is SAVISQKPSRDICQRGTSLTIQCQVDSQVTMMFWYRQQPGQSLTLIATANQGSEATYESGFVIDKFPISRPNLTFSTLTVSNMSPEDSSIYLCSVERGTGNTIYFGEGSWLTVV.

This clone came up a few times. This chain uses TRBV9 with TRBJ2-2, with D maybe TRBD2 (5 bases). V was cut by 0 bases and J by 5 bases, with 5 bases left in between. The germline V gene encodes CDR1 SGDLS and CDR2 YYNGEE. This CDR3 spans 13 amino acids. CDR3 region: CASSVAGTGELFF. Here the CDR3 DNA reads TGTGCCAGCAGCGTAGCGGGGACCGGGGAGCTGTTTTTT.